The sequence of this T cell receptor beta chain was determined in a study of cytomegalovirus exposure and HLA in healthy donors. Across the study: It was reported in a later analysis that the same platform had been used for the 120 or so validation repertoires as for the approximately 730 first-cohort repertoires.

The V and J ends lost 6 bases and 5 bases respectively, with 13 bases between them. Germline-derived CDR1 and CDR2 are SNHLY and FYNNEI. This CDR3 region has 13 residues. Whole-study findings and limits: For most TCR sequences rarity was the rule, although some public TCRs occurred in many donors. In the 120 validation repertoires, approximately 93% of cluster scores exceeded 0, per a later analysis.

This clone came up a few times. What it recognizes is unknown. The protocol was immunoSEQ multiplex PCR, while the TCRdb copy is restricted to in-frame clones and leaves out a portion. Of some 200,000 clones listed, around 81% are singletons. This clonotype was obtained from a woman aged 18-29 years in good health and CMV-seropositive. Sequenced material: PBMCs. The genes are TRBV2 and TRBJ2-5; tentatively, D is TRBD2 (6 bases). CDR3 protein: CASSARRDETQYF. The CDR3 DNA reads TGTGCCAGCAGCGCCAGGAGGGACGAGACCCAGTACTTC.